The T cell receptor beta chain under discussion was sequenced for a study of blood T cell repertoires in COVID-19. Generated by immunoSEQ multiplex PCR, the TCRdb table keeps only in-frame clones and is missing some. The sample shows 150,000 or so clones, about 80% of them seen only once. Germline CDR1 and CDR2: SGHRS and YFSETQ. The CDR3 adds up to 13 amino acids, both ends counted. Concerning this clone: This CDR3 fails to terminate in the conserved phenylalanine or tryptophan, so it likely reflects a read error. The DNA is omitted, as the CDR3 cannot be located on it reliably, and the CDR3 follows TCRdb's listing.

This receptor was obtained from an older woman with acute or convalescent COVID-19. The chain couples TRBV5-1 to TRBJ1-2. Sequencing used peripheral blood. The CDR3 here is CASSLVGASRRTM.